Following are 5 T cell receptor beta chains from one sample sequenced in a study of siplizumab effects on memory and regulatory T cells. Some clones are missing from TCRdb's copy, which holds only in-frame ones; the method was immunoSEQ multiplex PCR. The sample carries some 100,000 clones, roughly 93% recorded once. The sample comprised CD8+ T cells sorted from blood. Source of these receptors: a human donor in good health.

V is TRBV4-2 and J is TRBJ2-5; 14 nucleotides match TRBD2. The junction had 12 bases not matched to a gene; V was cut back by 1 base and J by 2 bases. CDR1 and CDR2 (germline): LGHNA, YNFKEQ. The CDR3 contains 20 residues. CDR3 DNA: TGTGCCAGCAGCCAAGCCCCCCTCTGGACTAGCGGGGGGATACAAGAGACCCAGTACTTC. As protein: CASSQAPLWTSGGIQETQYF.

This clone has just one count. The V and J genes are TRBV5-6 and TRBJ2-7; TRBD1 or TRBD2 may be the D gene (5 bases each). Germline CDR1 SGHDT, CDR2 YYEEEE. Trimming pared 7 bases from V and 0 bases from J, leaving 11 bases between. This CDR3 region has 13 residues. In nucleotides, the CDR3 is TGTGCCAGCGGGGGTGACAGCTCCTACGAGCAGTACTTC. Translation: CASGGDSSYEQYF. Looking up the rest from reference TRBV5-6 and TRBJ2-7 gives the full variable domain: DAGVTQSPTHLIKTRGQQVTLRCSPKSGHDTVSWYQQALGQGPQFIFQYYEEEERQRGNFPDRFSGHQFPNYSSELNVNALLLGDSALYLCASGGDSSYEQYFGPGTRLTVT.

This clone was found once. The J gene is TRBJ2-7, the V gene TRBV27; the match to TRBD1 covers 9 bases. This CDR3 comprises 15 residues. Germline loops: CDR1 MNHEY, CDR2 SMNVEV (reference sequence). V was clipped by 5 bases and J by 2 bases; unmatched bases: 7. The DNA for the CDR3 is TGTGCCAGCAGTCCACACAGGGGGCGTCCCTACGAGCAGTACTTC. Its protein is CASSPHRGRPYEQYF.

The rearrangement links TRBV13 to TRBJ2-3; TRBD2 might be the D (7 bases). Germline CDR1 PRHDT, CDR2 FYEKMQ (reference sequence). Trimming removed 3 bases at V and 2 bases at J, with 15 bases between. This CDR3 has 16 residues. CDR3 amino acids: CASSFGRGAFTDTQYF. The CDR3, as DNA: TGTGCCAGCAGCTTTGGGAGGGGGGCCTTCACAGATACGCAGTATTTT.

The chain combines TRBV6-1 with TRBJ1-6; D gene unclear. The ends were cut back, 6 bases at V and 7 bases at J, with 16 bases in the middle. This CDR3 spans 15 amino acids. In germline, CDR1 is MNHNS, CDR2 SASEGT. CDR3 nucleotides: TGTGCCAGCAGGGCTGACGAAGTATTCAATTCACCCCTCCACTTT. It yields the protein CASRADEVFNSPLHF.